This entry features one TCR beta chain sequence. TCRdb keeps only in-frame clones here, not all; method: immunoSEQ multiplex PCR. The profile shows 100,000 to 150,000 clones, about nine tenths of them singletons. The data were taken from a study of control samples from healthy donors and cancer patients. This CDR3 contains 14 residues. The germline V and J ends were trimmed by 2 bases and 5 bases, with 7 bases remaining between them. V is TRBV6-7 and J is TRBJ1-6, with D uncertain. TRBV6-7 is labeled an ORF, and its function is uncertain. Sequenced material: blood. This receptor was taken from a man aged 35 to 55 in good health. The CDR3 loop is CASSYRVNNSPLHF. CDR3 coding DNA: TGTGCCAGCAGTTACCGGGTAAATAATTCACCCCTCCACTTT.